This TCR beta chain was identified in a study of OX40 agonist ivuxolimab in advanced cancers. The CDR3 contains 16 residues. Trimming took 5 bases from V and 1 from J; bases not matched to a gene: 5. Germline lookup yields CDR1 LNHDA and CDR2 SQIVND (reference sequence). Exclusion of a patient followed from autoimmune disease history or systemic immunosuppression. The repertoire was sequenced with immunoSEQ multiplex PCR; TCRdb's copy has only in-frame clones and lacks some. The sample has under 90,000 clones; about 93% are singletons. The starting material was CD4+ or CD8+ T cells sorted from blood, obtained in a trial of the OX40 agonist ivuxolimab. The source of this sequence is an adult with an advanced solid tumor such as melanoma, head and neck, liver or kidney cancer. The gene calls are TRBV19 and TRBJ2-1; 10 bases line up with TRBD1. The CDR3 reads CASSLGQGGSYNEQFF. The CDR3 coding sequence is TGTGCCAGTAGTCTAGGACAGGGGGGGTCCTACAATGAGCAGTTCTTC.